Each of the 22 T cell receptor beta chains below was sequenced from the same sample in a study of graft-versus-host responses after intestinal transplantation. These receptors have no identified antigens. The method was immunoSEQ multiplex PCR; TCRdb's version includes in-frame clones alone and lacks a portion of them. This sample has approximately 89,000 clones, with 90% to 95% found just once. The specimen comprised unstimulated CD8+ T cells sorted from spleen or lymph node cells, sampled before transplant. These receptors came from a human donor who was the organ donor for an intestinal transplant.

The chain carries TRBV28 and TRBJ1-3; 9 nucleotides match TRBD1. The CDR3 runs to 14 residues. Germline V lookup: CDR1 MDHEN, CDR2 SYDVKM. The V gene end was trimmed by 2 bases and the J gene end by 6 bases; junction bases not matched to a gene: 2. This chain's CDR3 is CASSLRDRENTIYF. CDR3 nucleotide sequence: TGTGCCAGCAGTTTAAGGGACAGGGAAAACACCATATATTTT.

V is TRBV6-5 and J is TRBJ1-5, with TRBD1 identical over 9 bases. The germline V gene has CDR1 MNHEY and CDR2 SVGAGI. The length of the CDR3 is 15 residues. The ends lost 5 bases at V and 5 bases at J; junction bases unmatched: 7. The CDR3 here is CASSPLTGGDQPQHF. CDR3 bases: TGTGCCAGCAGTCCATTAACAGGGGGCGATCAGCCCCAGCATTTT.

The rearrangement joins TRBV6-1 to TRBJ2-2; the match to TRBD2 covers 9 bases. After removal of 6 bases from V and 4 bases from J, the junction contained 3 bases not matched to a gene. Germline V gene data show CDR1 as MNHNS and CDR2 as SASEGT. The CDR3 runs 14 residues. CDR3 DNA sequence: TGTGCCAGCAGCCCAGCGGGGGGCACCGGGGAGCTGTTTTTT. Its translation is CASSPAGGTGELFF.

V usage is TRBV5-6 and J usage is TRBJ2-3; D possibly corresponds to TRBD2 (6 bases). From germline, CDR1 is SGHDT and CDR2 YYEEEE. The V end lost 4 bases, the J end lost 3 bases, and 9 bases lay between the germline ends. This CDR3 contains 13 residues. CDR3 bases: TGTGCCAGCAGCGCCCGGGGGACAGATACGCAGTATTTT. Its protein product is CASSARGTDTQYF.

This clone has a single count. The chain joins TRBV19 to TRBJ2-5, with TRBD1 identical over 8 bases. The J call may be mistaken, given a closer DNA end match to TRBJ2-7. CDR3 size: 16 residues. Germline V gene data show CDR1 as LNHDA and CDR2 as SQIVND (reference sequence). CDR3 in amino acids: CASSSNLQGDGDEQYF. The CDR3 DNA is TGTGCCAGTAGTTCCAATTTACAGGGGGATGGGGACGAGCAGTACTTC.

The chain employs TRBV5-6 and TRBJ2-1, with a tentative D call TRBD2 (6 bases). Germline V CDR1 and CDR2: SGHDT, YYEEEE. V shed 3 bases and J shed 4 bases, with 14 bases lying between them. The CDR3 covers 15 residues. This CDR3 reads CASSSRGGGYNEQFF. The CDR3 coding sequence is TGTGCCAGCAGCTCGCGGGGTGGGGGGTACAATGAGCAGTTCTTC.

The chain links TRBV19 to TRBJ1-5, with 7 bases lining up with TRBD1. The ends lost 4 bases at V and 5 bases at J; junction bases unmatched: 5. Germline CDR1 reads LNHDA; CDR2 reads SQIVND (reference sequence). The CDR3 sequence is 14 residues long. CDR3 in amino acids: CASSRVQGDQPQHF. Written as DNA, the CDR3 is TGTGCCAGTAGTAGGGTCCAGGGGGATCAGCCCCAGCATTTT.

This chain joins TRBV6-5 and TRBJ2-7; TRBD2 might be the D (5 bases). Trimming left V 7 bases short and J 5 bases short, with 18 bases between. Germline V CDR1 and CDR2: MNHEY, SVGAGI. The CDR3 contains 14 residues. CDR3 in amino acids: CASKAGVYFDEQYF. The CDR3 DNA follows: TGTGCCAGCAAGGCGGGCGTCTATTTCGACGAGCAGTACTTC.

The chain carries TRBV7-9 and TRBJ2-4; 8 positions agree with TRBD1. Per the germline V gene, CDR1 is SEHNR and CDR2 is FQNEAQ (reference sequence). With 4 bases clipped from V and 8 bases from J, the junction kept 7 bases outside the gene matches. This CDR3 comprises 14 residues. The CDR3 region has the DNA TGTGCCAGCAGCTCGACACAGGGGGTGGACATTCAGTACTTC. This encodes CASSSTQGVDIQYF.

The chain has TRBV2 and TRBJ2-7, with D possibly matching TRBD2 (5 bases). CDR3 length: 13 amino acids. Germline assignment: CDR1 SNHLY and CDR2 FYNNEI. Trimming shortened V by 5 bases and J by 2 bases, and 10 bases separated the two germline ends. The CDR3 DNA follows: TGTGCCAGCAGTTCTGAGGGCCCCTACGAGCAGTACTTC. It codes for CASSSEGPYEQYF.

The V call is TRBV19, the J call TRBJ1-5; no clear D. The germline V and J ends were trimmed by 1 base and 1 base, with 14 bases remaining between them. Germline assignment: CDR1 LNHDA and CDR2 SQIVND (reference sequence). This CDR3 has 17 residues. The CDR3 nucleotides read TGTGCCAGTAGTATAGCCGTAGCCCCGGGGAGCAATCAGCCCCAGCATTTT. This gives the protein CASSIAVAPGSNQPQHF. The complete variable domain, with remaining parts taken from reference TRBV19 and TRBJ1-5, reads DGGITQSPKYLFRKEGQNVTLSCEQNLNHDAMYWYRQDPGQGLRLIYYSQIVNDFQKGDIAEGYSVSREKKESFPLTVTSAQKNPTAFYLCASSIAVAPGSNQPQHFGDGTRLSIL.

The CDR3 DNA reads TGTGCCAGCAGCCCTCAGACAGATACGCAGTATTTT. This encodes CASSPQTDTQYF. The genes are TRBV7-9 and TRBJ2-3, with D unclear. This CDR3 has 12 amino acids. CDR1 and CDR2 from the germline V gene are SEHNR and FQNEAQ (reference sequence). Trimming shortened V by 5 bases and J by 3 bases, and 6 bases separated the two germline ends. The full variable domain, with the rest looked up from reference TRBV7-9 and TRBJ2-3, is DTGVSQNPRHKITKRGQNVTFRCDPISEHNRLYWYRQTLGQGPEFLTYFQNEAQLEKSRLLSDRFSAERPKGSFSTLEIQRTEQGDSAMYLCASSPQTDTQYFGPGTRLTVL.

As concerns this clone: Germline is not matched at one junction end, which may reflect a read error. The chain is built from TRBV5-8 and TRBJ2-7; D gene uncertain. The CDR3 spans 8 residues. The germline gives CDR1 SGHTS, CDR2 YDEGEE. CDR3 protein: CASPSRIF. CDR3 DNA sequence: TGTGCCAGTCCCTCCCGTATCTTC. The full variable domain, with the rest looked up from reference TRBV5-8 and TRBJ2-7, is EAGVTQSPTHLIKTRGQQATLRCSPISGHTSVYWYQQALGLGLQFLLWYDEGEERNRGNFPPRFSGRQFPNYSSELNVNALELEDSALYLCASPSRIFGPGTRLTVT.

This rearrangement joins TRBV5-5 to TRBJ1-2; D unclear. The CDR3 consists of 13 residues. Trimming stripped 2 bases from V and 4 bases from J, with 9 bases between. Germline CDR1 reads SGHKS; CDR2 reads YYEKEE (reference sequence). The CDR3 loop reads CASSFPELYGYTF. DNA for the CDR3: TGTGCCAGCAGCTTCCCTGAACTCTATGGCTACACCTTC.

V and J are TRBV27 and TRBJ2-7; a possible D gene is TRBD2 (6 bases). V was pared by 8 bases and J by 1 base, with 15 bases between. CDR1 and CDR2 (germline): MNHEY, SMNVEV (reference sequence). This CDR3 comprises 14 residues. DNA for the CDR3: TGTGCCAGCGCCCGTACAGGAGGGTCCTACGAGCAGTACTTC. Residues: CASARTGGSYEQYF.

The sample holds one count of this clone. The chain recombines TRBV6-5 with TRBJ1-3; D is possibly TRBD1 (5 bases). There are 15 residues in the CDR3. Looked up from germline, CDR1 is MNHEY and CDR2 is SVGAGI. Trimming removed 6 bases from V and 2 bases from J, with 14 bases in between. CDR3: CASRAGTNPGNTIYF. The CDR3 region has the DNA TGTGCCAGCAGAGCCGGGACTAACCCTGGAAACACCATATATTTT.

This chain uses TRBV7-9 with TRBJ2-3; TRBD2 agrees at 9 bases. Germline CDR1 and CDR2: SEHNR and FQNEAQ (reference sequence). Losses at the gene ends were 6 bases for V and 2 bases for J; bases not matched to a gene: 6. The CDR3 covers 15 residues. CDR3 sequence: CASRTSGYSTDTQYF. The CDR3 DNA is TGTGCCAGCAGGACTAGCGGATACTCCACAGATACGCAGTATTTT.

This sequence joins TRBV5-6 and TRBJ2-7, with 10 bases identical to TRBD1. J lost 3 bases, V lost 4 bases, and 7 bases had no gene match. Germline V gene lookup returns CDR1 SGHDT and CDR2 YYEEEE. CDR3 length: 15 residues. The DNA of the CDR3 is TGTGCCAGCAGCCCCACCGGGACAGGGGACTACGAGCAGTACTTC. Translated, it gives CASSPTGTGDYEQYF.

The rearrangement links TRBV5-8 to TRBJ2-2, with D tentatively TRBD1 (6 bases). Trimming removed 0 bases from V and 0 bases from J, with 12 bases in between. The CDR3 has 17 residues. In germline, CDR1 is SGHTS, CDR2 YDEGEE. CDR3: CASSLEVGQSNTGELFF. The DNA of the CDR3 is TGTGCCAGCAGCTTGGAGGTCGGACAGTCGAACACCGGGGAGCTGTTTTTT.

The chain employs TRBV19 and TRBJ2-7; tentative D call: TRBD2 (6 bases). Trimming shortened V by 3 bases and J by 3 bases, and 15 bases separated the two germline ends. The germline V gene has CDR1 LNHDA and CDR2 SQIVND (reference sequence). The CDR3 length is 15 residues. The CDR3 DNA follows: TGTGCCAGTAGTATTGCAGGAGGAGGGGTCTACGAGCAGTACTTC. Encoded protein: CASSIAGGGVYEQYF.

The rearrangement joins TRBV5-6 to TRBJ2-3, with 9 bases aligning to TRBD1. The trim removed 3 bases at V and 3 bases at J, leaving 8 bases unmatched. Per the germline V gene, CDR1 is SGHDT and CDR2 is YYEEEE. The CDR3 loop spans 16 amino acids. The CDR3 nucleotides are TGTGCCAGCAGCTGGCCTCGAGGGACAGGGACAGATACGCAGTATTTT. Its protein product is CASSWPRGTGTDTQYF.

The CDR3 is CAISEPTAADEQYF. The DNA for the CDR3 is TGTGCCATCAGTGAGCCGACGGCGGCAGACGAGCAGTACTTC. This chain connects TRBV10-3 to TRBJ2-5; D is ambiguous. The DNA end is a closer match to TRBJ2-7, so the J assignment may be wrong. Germline lookup yields CDR1 ENHRY and CDR2 SYGVKD. This CDR3 contains 14 residues.